This T cell receptor beta chain was identified during a study of T cells in Graves' hyperthyroidism and ophthalmopathy. Study summary: Specimen type is peripheral blood, collected at initial diagnosis prior to any treatment.

Amplified TCR beta CDR3 regions came from RNA transcripts. Researchers ran a first-round RT-PCR on the TCR CDR3 using the HTBI primer set. TCRdb processed the multiplex PCR reads anew with MiXCR; each CDR3 protein has one entry. The table includes a few hundred thousand distinct CDR3 sequences, under 20% detected once. Study-wide points: Most expanded thyroid clonotypes above 0.001 recurred in blood.

CDR1 SNHLY and CDR2 FYNNEI come from the germline V gene. The CDR3 has 13 amino acids. Trimming removed 6 bases from V and 4 bases from J, with 12 bases in between. This clonotype was detected many times. Its antigen remains unknown. Clinical symptoms, serum thyroxine, TRAb, thyroid ultrasound and orbital computed tomography established diagnosis. The chain is built from TRBV2 and TRBJ1-2, with D perhaps matching TRBD1 (5 bases). The receptor comes from a woman younger than 35 with Graves' ophthalmopathy. Sequenced material: blood. CDR3 amino acids: CASSLQDSYGYTF. The CDR3 bases are TGTGCCAGCAGCCTACAGGACTCCTATGGCTACACCTTC.